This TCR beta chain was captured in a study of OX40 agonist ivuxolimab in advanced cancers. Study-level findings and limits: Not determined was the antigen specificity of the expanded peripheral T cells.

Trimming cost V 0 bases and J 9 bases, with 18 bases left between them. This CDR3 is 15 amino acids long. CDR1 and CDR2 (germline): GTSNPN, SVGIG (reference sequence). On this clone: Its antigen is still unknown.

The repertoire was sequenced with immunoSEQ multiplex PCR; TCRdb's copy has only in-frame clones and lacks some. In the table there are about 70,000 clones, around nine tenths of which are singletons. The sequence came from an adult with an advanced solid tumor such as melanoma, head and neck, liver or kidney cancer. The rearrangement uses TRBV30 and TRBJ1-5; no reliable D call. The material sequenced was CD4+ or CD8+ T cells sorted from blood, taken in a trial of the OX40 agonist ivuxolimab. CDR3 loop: CAWSVRLGNSGPQHF. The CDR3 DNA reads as TGTGCCTGGAGTGTACGTTTGGGTAACTCTGGGCCCCAGCATTTT.